The entry below gives a single T cell receptor (beta chain) sequence along with its context. Its matching antigen is unknown. Patients were excluded for uncontrolled infection, other autoimmune disease, pregnancy or lactation. These data are taken from a study of T cells in Graves' hyperthyroidism and ophthalmopathy. Overall study results and limits: Ophthalmopathy and stable hyperthyroidism were separated by a 13 V-J model.

Amplification of TCR beta CDR3 regions used RNA as the template. HTBI primers were employed in a first-round RT-PCR of the TCR CDR3. TCRdb redid the calling of the multiplex PCR reads with MiXCR, one entry per CDR3 protein. The sample consists of about 460,000 distinct CDR3 sequences, about 22% of them appearing once. The CDR3 is 15 residues long. J lost 6 bases, V lost 5 bases, and 4 bases had no gene match. Looked up from germline, CDR1 is MNHEY and CDR2 is SMNVEV (reference sequence). The chain combines TRBV27 with TRBJ1-6; 10 nucleotides align to TRBD1. This sequence originates from a woman in her seventies with Graves' ophthalmopathy. Material: blood. The CDR3 spells CASSLGTGVNSPLHF. In DNA, the CDR3 is TGTGCCAGCAGTCTCGGGACAGGGGTTAATTCACCCCTCCACTTT.